The 29 T cell receptor beta chains in this list originate from one sample, sequenced in a study of shared clonotypes between healthy human individuals. Clones were sequenced by immunoSEQ multiplex PCR, and TCRdb holds only the in-frame ones, with some missing. The repertoire holds roughly 500,000 clones, less than 96% seen once, with under 0.06% in the top ten. Sequencing was carried out using naive CD4+ T cells sorted from blood. Regarding subset: CD45RA+ positively selected. The receptors stem from a woman between 25 and 40 years old in good health.

The chain recombines TRBV19 with TRBJ1-1; D perhaps matches TRBD1 (5 bases). Germline V lookup: CDR1 LNHDA, CDR2 SQIVND (reference sequence). The length of the CDR3 is 15 residues. Trimming shortened V by 4 bases and J by 4 bases, and 16 bases separated the two germline ends. CDR3 residues: CASSTGGTGLTEAFF. In DNA form, the CDR3 reads TGTGCCAGTAGTACTGGGGGGACTGGGCTCACTGAAGCTTTCTTT.

The count of this clone is one. This CDR3 reads CASNAEGRLEPEAFF. DNA for the CDR3: TGTGCCAGCAATGCTGAGGGGCGCCTTGAGCCTGAAGCTTTCTTT. The rearrangement joins TRBV28 to TRBJ1-1; D may be TRBD1 (5 bases). The germline gives CDR1 MDHEN, CDR2 SYDVKM. Trimming stripped 7 bases from V and 6 bases from J, with 21 bases between. The CDR3 length is 15 residues.

This CDR3 is CASSYSPGQGSETQYF. The CDR3 DNA follows: TGTGCCAGCAGTTACTCACCGGGACAGGGCTCGGAGACCCAGTACTTC. The V call is TRBV6-5, the J call TRBJ2-5; 9 positions agree with TRBD1. Looked up from germline, CDR1 is MNHEY and CDR2 is SVGAGI. The CDR3 extends over 16 amino acids. The V segment lost 0 bases and the J segment 5 bases; nucleotides outside the gene matches: 7.

Notes on this clone: In the same sample, other DNA sequences code for this CDR3. The rearrangement joins TRBV18 to TRBJ2-7, with TRBD1 identical over 9 bases. The CDR3 consists of 13 residues. CDR1 KGHSH and CDR2 LQKENI come from the germline V gene. The ends lost 5 bases at V and 2 bases at J; junction bases unmatched: 1. CDR3 bases: TGTGCCAGCTCAAGACAGGGGGCCTACGAGCAGTACTTC. It translates to CASSRQGAYEQYF. The entire variable domain, with the rest obtained from reference TRBV18 and TRBJ2-7, is as follows: NAGVMQNPRHLVRRRGQEARLRCSPMKGHSHVYWYRQLPEEGLKFMVYLQKENIIDESGMPKERFSAEFPKEGPSILRIQQVVRGDSAAYFCASSRQGAYEQYFGPGTRLTVT.

The chain recombines TRBV15 with TRBJ1-3; D remains unclear. The germline V and J ends were trimmed by 0 bases and 0 bases, with 9 bases remaining between them. Germline CDR1 LNHNV, CDR2 YYDKDF (reference sequence). The CDR3 has 16 residues. CDR3 DNA sequence: TGTGCCACCAGCAGAGAACCCCGAAACTCTGGAAACACCATATATTTT. Encoded protein: CATSREPRNSGNTIYF. Filled out from reference TRBV15 and TRBJ1-3, the complete variable domain reads DAMVIQNPRYQVTQFGKPVTLSCSQTLNHNVMYWYQQKSSQAPKLLFHYYDKDFNNEADTPDNFQSRRPNTSFCFLDIRSPGLGDTAMYLCATSREPRNSGNTIYFGEGSWLTVV.

V gene TRBV18 combines with J gene TRBJ1-3, with no clear D. The CDR3 is 16 amino acids. The V end lost 0 bases, the J end lost 0 bases, and 9 bases lay between the germline ends. Germline V gene lookup returns CDR1 KGHSH and CDR2 LQKENI. This CDR3 is CASSPPSVISGNTIYF. For the CDR3, the DNA is TGTGCCAGCTCACCACCGTCGGTTATCTCTGGAAACACCATATATTTT.

For this clone: Distinct nucleotide sequences in the sample also encode this CDR3. This chain joins TRBV18 and TRBJ2-1; TRBD1 matches at 10 bases. V lost 3 bases, J lost 2 bases, and 1 base stayed unmatched. CDR3 length: 15 residues. CDR1 is KGHSH and CDR2 is LQKENI in the germline V gene. CDR3 protein: CASSPGQGAYNEQFF. In nucleotides, the CDR3 is TGTGCCAGCTCACCTGGACAGGGGGCCTACAATGAGCAGTTCTTC.

The chain combines TRBV5-4 with TRBJ2-7, with D unclear. Trimming took 4 bases from V and 0 from J, leaving 17 bases between them. The V gene's germline CDR1 is SGHNT and CDR2 YYREEE (reference sequence). CDR3 size: 16 residues. This CDR3 reads CASSPSLDLSSYEQYF. Written as DNA, the CDR3 is TGTGCCAGCAGCCCAAGCTTGGATCTGTCCTCCTACGAGCAGTACTTC.

The rearrangement uses TRBV2 and TRBJ2-1, with 10 bases that match TRBD2. The V and J ends lost 6 bases and 2 bases, in that order; junction bases with no gene match: 7. Germline CDR1 SNHLY, CDR2 FYNNEI. The CDR3 is made up of 16 amino acids. CDR3 amino acids: CASRTGAGGPYNEQFF. In DNA form, the CDR3 reads TGTGCCAGCAGGACAGGAGCGGGAGGGCCCTACAATGAGCAGTTCTTC. Supplemented by reference TRBV2 and TRBJ2-1, the full variable domain reads EPEVTQTPSHQVTQMGQEVILRCVPISNHLYFYWYRQILGQKVEFLVSFYNNEISEKSEIFDDQFSVERPDGSNFTLKIRSTKLEDSAMYFCASRTGAGGPYNEQFFGPGTRLTVL.

The rearrangement joins TRBV5-4 to TRBJ2-1; TRBD2 agrees at 8 bases. Per the germline V gene, CDR1 is SGHNT and CDR2 is YYREEE (reference sequence). The CDR3 is 15 amino acids. Trimming at V came to 1 base and at J to 8 bases, leaving 8 bases not matched to a gene. CDR3: CASSLQAGEPYEQFF. The CDR3 nucleotides are TGTGCCAGCAGCTTGCAAGCGGGAGAGCCCTATGAGCAGTTCTTC.

The V call is TRBV7-2, the J call TRBJ1-2; TRBD1 agrees at 10 bases. The germline V gene encodes CDR1 SGHTA and CDR2 FQGNSA. This CDR3 has 15 residues. The J segment lost 7 bases and the V segment lost 3 bases, leaving 8 bases of the junction unmatched. DNA of the CDR3: TGTGCCAGCAGCTTGGTGGGACAGGGGAGTGGTGGCTACACCTTC. As protein: CASSLVGQGSGGYTF.

This chain joins TRBV28 and TRBJ2-7, with TRBD2 as a possible D gene (5 bases). Germline CDR1 and CDR2: MDHEN and SYDVKM. CDR3 size: 12 residues. V was trimmed by 5 bases and J by 3 bases, leaving 8 bases between them. The CDR3 is CASSDEGYEQYF. The DNA of the CDR3 is TGTGCCAGCAGTGACGAGGGCTACGAGCAGTACTTC. The complete variable domain, with remaining parts taken from reference TRBV28 and TRBJ2-7, reads DVKVTQSSRYLVKRTGEKVFLECVQDMDHENMFWYRQDPGLGLRLIYFSYDVKMKEKGDIPEGYSVSREKKERFSLILESASTNQTSMYLCASSDEGYEQYFGPGTRLTVT.

This clone was observed a single time. CDR3 sequence: CASSYSAVQETQYF. The DNA of the CDR3 is TGTGCCAGCAGTTATTCAGCGGTACAAGAGACCCAGTACTTC. The chain recombines TRBV6-5 with TRBJ2-5; tentative D call: TRBD2 (5 bases). The CDR3 covers 14 residues. Germline CDR1 and CDR2: MNHEY and SVGAGI. Trimming removed 3 bases from V and 2 bases from J, with 10 bases in between.

The chain combines TRBV7-9 with TRBJ2-7; D is unresolved. This CDR3 has 14 amino acids. Deletions cut 2 bases from V and 2 bases from J, with 10 bases between. Per germline, CDR1 SEHNR and CDR2 FQNEAQ (reference sequence). The CDR3 here is CASSLKQRPYEQYF. In DNA, the CDR3 is TGTGCCAGCAGCTTAAAGCAGAGACCCTACGAGCAGTACTTC.

This clone was found a few times. The chain links TRBV1 to TRBJ2-5. TRBV1 has pseudogene status. The CDR3 consists of 10 residues. The CDR3 is CTSSQETQYF. The CDR3 DNA sequence: TGCACCAGCAGCCAAGAGACCCAGTACTTC.

J is TRBJ2-5 and V is TRBV5-1, with 10 positions matching TRBD1. The germline V gene encodes CDR1 SGHRS and CDR2 YFSETQ. The CDR3 covers 17 residues. V was pared by 3 bases and J by 1 base, with 9 bases of the junction left unmatched. The CDR3 spells CASSSGQGVGSQETQYF. The CDR3 DNA reads TGCGCCAGCAGCTCAGGACAGGGGGTAGGGTCCCAAGAGACCCAGTACTTC.

CDR3 nucleotide sequence: TGCGCCAGCAGTCCCGGGACTAGTGTCGATGAGCAGTTCTTC. Residues: CASSPGTSVDEQFF. V and J are TRBV10-1 and TRBJ2-1; 8 bases agree with TRBD2. The CDR3 runs to 14 residues. Per germline, CDR1 WNHNN and CDR2 SYGVQD (reference sequence). V shed 5 bases, J shed 8 bases, and the junction held 8 bases outside the gene matches.

J is TRBJ2-3 and V is TRBV7-6, with a weak D call TRBD1 (5 bases). Per germline, CDR1 SGHVS and CDR2 FNYEAQ. Trimming removed 1 base at V and 3 bases at J, with 14 bases between. This CDR3 spans 16 amino acids. The CDR3 bases are TGTGCCAGCAGCTTAGGCCTAGGGCAGGGAACAGATACGCAGTATTTT. This gives the protein CASSLGLGQGTDTQYF.

The gene calls are TRBV19 and TRBJ1-5, with TRBD1 matching 9 bases. Germline CDR1 and CDR2: LNHDA and SQIVND (reference sequence). The CDR3 is 16 amino acids. With V trimmed by 4 bases and J by 5 bases, 9 bases remained unmatched. For the CDR3, the DNA is TGTGCCAGTAGTACCCGGACAGGGGATAACGATCAGCCCCAGCATTTT. Translating gives CASSTRTGDNDQPQHF.

The chain links TRBV5-1 to TRBJ1-4; D ambiguous. Trimming took 0 bases from V and 0 from J, leaving 6 bases between them. CDR3 length equals 15 residues. The germline CDR1 and CDR2 sequences are SGHRS and YFSETQ. The DNA of the CDR3 is TGCGCCAGCAGCTTGGCAGATACAACTAATGAAAAACTGTTTTTT. Protein sequence: CASSLADTTNEKLFF.

This chain uses TRBV29-1 with TRBJ2-7; no reliable D call. The CDR3 is 10 amino acids. The V gene lost 6 bases and the J gene lost 2 bases, with 5 bases spanning the gap. Germline-derived CDR1 and CDR2 are SQVTM and ANQGSEA. The CDR3 DNA reads TGCAGCGTCTCAGCCTACGAGCAGTACTTC. Translating gives CSVSAYEQYF.

This sequence joins TRBV27 and TRBJ2-7, with D unresolved. This CDR3 is built from 15 residues. The germline V and J ends were trimmed by 6 bases and 2 bases, with 17 bases remaining between them. Germline V gives CDR1 MNHEY, CDR2 SMNVEV (reference sequence). CDR3 protein: CASRLTGPGTYEQYF. The CDR3 coding sequence is TGTGCCAGCAGACTTACCGGGCCAGGAACCTACGAGCAGTACTTC.

About this clone: Germline is not matched at one junction end, which may reflect a read error. The V and J genes are TRBV20-1 and TRBJ1-1; no clear D gene. CDR1 is DFQATT, CDR2 SNEGSKA, per germline (reference sequence). The CDR3 is made up of 9 amino acids. The CDR3 loop reads CSASLAKAF. For the CDR3, the DNA is TGCAGTGCTAGTCTTGCCAAGGCCTTT.

The V call is TRBV5-6, the J call TRBJ1-2; no definite D call. This CDR3 has 16 amino acids. The germline gives CDR1 SGHDT, CDR2 YYEEEE. V was pared by 0 bases and J by 4 bases, with 16 bases between. The CDR3 loop is CASSLAWRSLLYGYTF. The CDR3 nucleotides read TGTGCCAGCAGCTTGGCCTGGCGCAGCCTCCTCTATGGCTACACCTTC.

The V call is TRBV20-1, the J call TRBJ2-7; no definite D call. The germline V gene encodes CDR1 DFQATT and CDR2 SNEGSKA (reference sequence). Between the trimmed V and J ends, which lost 5 bases and 2 bases, there was a span of 7 bases. This CDR3 comprises 11 residues. DNA for the CDR3: TGCAGTGCTGCCGATCCCTACGAGCAGTACTTC. Translation: CSAADPYEQYF.

Only a few counts were recorded for this clone. V usage is TRBV28 and J usage is TRBJ2-5, with D unresolved. Trimming cost V 3 bases and J 3 bases, with 2 bases left between them. Germline V CDR1 and CDR2: MDHEN, SYDVKM. CDR3 length equals 11 residues. CDR3 DNA: TGTGCCAGCAGTTTGGAAGAGACCCAGTACTTC. It specifies CASSLEETQYF.

The V and J genes are TRBV5-1 and TRBJ2-3; the D gene could be TRBD1 or TRBD2 (5 bases each). V lost 3 bases and J lost 5, with 16 bases in between. This CDR3 is 15 amino acids long. Germline CDR1 reads SGHRS; CDR2 reads YFSETQ. The CDR3 DNA reads TGCGCCAGCAGCTCGCAGACAGATCGGGGAGATACGCAGTATTTT. Amino acids: CASSSQTDRGDTQYF.

The V call is TRBV27, the J call TRBJ2-3; maybe TRBD2 (6 bases). CDR1 MNHEY and CDR2 SMNVEV come from the germline V gene (reference sequence). V was trimmed by 3 bases and J by 5 bases, leaving 12 bases between them. The CDR3 has 14 amino acids. The CDR3 DNA sequence: TGTGCCAGCAGTTTGGAGGGAAGCCGAGATACGCAGTATTTT. As protein: CASSLEGSRDTQYF.

The CDR3 sequence is CASSQGRKYGYTF. The CDR3 coding sequence is TGTGCCAGCAGCCAAGGTAGAAAATATGGCTACACCTTC. V usage is TRBV14 and J usage is TRBJ1-2, with unresolved D. The length of the CDR3 is 13 residues. The V end was cut by 1 base, the J end by 5 bases, with 8 bases between. Germline CDR1 reads SGHDN; CDR2 reads FVKESK. Filled out from reference TRBV14 and TRBJ1-2, the complete variable domain reads EAGVTQFPSHSVIEKGQTVTLRCDPISGHDNLYWYRRVMGKEIKFLLHFVKESKQDESGMPNNRFLAERTGGTYSTLKVQPAELEDSGVYFCASSQGRKYGYTFGSGTRLTVV.